Following are 5 T cell receptor beta chains from one sample sequenced in a study of technical replicates of blood from several donors. Data came from immunoSEQ multiplex PCR; TCRdb stores just in-frame clones and leaves some out. The data contain roughly 100,000 clones, about 95% of them singletons. The sequencing sample was made of T cells isolated from PBMCs. These receptors all come from a human donor in good health.

V gene TRBV9 combines with J gene TRBJ1-1; the D gene is possibly TRBD1 (6 bases). The CDR3 has 13 residues. V was trimmed by 3 bases and J by 11 bases, leaving 17 bases between them. Looked up from germline, CDR1 is SGDLS and CDR2 is YYNGEE. Here the CDR3 DNA reads TGTGCCAGCAGCGGTTTGAACAGGGCCGGGGCTTTCTTT. It encodes CASSGLNRAGAFF.

This clone was counted a single time. The rearrangement uses TRBV5-1 and TRBJ2-3; 8 bases are a match to TRBD2. The germline gives CDR1 SGHRS, CDR2 YFSETQ. Trimming at V came to 0 bases and at J to 2 bases, leaving 2 bases not matched to a gene. The CDR3 spans 15 residues. The CDR3 loop is CASSLERGNTDTQYF. CDR3 nucleotide sequence: TGCGCCAGCAGCTTGGAGCGGGGGAACACAGATACGCAGTATTTT.

This chain connects TRBV19 to TRBJ2-3, with a tentative D call TRBD1 (5 bases). The CDR3 spans 14 residues. Between the trimmed V and J ends, which lost 8 bases and 3 bases, there was a span of 15 bases. Germline V CDR1 and CDR2: LNHDA, SQIVND (reference sequence). The CDR3 region is CASWVGRATDTQYF. The CDR3 nucleotides are TGTGCCAGTTGGGTCGGCAGGGCGACAGATACGCAGTATTTT.

This clone was recorded once. The J gene is TRBJ1-1, the V gene TRBV5-1; weak D call: TRBD1 (6 bases). V was shortened by 0 bases and J by 0 bases, with 9 bases between the two germline ends. CDR3 size: 15 residues. Germline loops: CDR1 SGHRS, CDR2 YFSETQ. As DNA, the CDR3 is TGCGCCAGCAGCTTGGACGGACAGATGAACACTGAAGCTTTCTTT. It encodes CASSLDGQMNTEAFF.

The chain employs TRBV15 and TRBJ2-3; tentative D call: TRBD2 (6 bases). V was clipped by 5 bases and J by 4 bases, with 13 bases between them. Germline values: CDR1 LNHNV, CDR2 YYDKDF (reference sequence). The CDR3 extends over 14 amino acids. The CDR3 is CATSPEAGPDTQYF. The CDR3 DNA reads as TGTGCCACCAGCCCCGAGGCGGGGCCAGATACGCAGTATTTT.